This is a list of T cell receptor beta chains from one sample in a study of T-cell reconstitution after alpha-beta-depleted transplantation in children. TCRdb passed the PCR reads through MiXCR, listing each CDR3 protein once. The repertoire holds roughly 200,000 distinct CDR3 sequences, with roughly a tenth as singletons. The sample in question was PBMCs from the stem cell graft donor, obtained from the stem cell graft. The source is a human donor who donated a stem cell graft to a child with acute lymphoblastic leukemia. CDR3s include the opening cysteine and the closing phenylalanine or tryptophan. D genes are given only for firm matches. Clone size is given for some rows only: seen once, a few or many times, or a class if the clone is expanded.

CDR3 length	V gene	clone size	D gene	J gene	CDR3 DNA	CDR3 protein
12	TRBV10-3	many	NA	TRBJ2-5	TGTGCCATCGGTGGGGTCCAAGAGACCCAGTACTTC	CAIGGVQETQYF
14	TRBV20-1	many	NA	TRBJ2-3	TGCAGTGCTAGGTCGGGCAGGGACACAGATACGCAGTATTTT	CSARSGRDTDTQYF
14	TRBV29-1	few	TRBD2	TRBJ2-1	TGCAGCGTGGGGGGGATTCGGTCCTACAATGAGCAGTTCTTC	CSVGGIRSYNEQFF
18	TRBV11-2	few	TRBD2	TRBJ2-1	TGTGCCAGCAGCATGTATACCGGGACTAGCGGGGGGGGGAATGAGCAGTTCTTC	CASSMYTGTSGGGNEQFF
15	TRBV12-3/TRBV12-4	many	TRBD2	TRBJ2-1	TGTGCCAGCAGTCTCCGGGGGGGACAAAACAATGAGCAGTTCTTC	CASSLRGGQNNEQFF
15	TRBV5-1	many	TRBD1	TRBJ1-1	TGCGCCAGCAGCAACCGGGACAGGGGGAACACTGAAGCTTTCTTT	CASSNRDRGNTEAFF
14	TRBV12-3/TRBV12-4	many	TRBD1	TRBJ1-1	TGTGCCAGCAGTTTAGAAACAGGGGATACTGAAGCTTTCTTT	CASSLETGDTEAFF
15	TRBV5-1	few	NA	TRBJ1-1	TGCGCCAGCAGCTTTGGAACAGGGCAAGGAACTGAAGCTTTCTTT	CASSFGTGQGTEAFF
17	TRBV5-6	many	TRBD1	TRBJ2-3	TGTGCCAGCAGCACAGGGACAGGACTAAGGAGCACAGATACGCAGTATTTT	CASSTGTGLRSTDTQYF
15	TRBV2	few	NA	TRBJ2-7	TGTGCCAGCAGTATTCCTGGCGGTTCGGCCTACGAGCAGTACTTC	CASSIPGGSAYEQYF
16	TRBV11-2	NA	NA	TRBJ2-5	TGTGCCAGCAGCTTGGGAGCGGATTGGGGTAGCGAGACCCAGTACTTC	CASSLGADWGSETQYF
13	TRBV29-1	few	NA	TRBJ1-1	TGCAGCGTTGCGGGTCGGGCGAACACTGAAGCTTTCTTT	CSVAGRANTEAFF
14	TRBV3-1	NA	NA	TRBJ2-7	TGTGCCAGCAGCCAAGTGGGGGCGCTTTACGAGCAGTACTTC	CASSQVGALYEQYF
16	TRBV5-1	many	NA	TRBJ1-1	TGCGCCAGCAGCTTGGTCTCGGGGGCCCGAATGACTGAAGCTTTCTTT	CASSLVSGARMTEAFF
16	TRBV27	many	NA	TRBJ2-2	TGTGCCAGCAGCCCTCCAGGCCAGGGAAACACCGGGGAGCTGTTTTTT	CASSPPGQGNTGELFF
12	TRBV6-6	few	NA	TRBJ1-5	TGTGCCAGCAGTTACCAAGGACGCCGGGGGGATTTT	CASSYQGRRGDF
15	TRBV20-1	few	TRBD1	TRBJ1-5	TGCAGTGCTAGAGAAGGAGGGACAGGCAATCAGCCCCAGCATTTT	CSAREGGTGNQPQHF
11	TRBV20-1	few	NA	TRBJ1-1	TGCAGTGCTCCTAGGGCCACTGAAGCTTTCTTT	CSAPRATEAFF
16	TRBV10-1	few	NA	TRBJ1-1	TGCGCCAGCAGTGAGGGGGGGCGAGGTATGAACACTGAAGCTTTCTTT	CASSEGGRGMNTEAFF
14	TRBV11-2	many	TRBD1	TRBJ2-7	TGTGCCAGCAGCTCGTACAGGGGGTTCGGCGAGCAGTACTTC	CASSSYRGFGEQYF
14	TRBV5-1	NA	TRBD1	TRBJ2-7	TGCGCCAGCAGCTTGGGGGGACAGGGCTACGAGCAGTACTTC	CASSLGGQGYEQYF
13	TRBV7-2	NA	NA	TRBJ1-4	TGTGCCAGCCGACAGGTATTGGATGAAAAACTGTTTTTT	CASRQVLDEKLFF
14	TRBV24-1	many	NA	TRBJ2-3	TGTGCCACCAGTGGGCGCGCAGGAACAGATACGCAGTATTTT	CATSGRAGTDTQYF
15	TRBV5-1	NA	NA	TRBJ2-4	TGCGCCAGCAGCTTGGCCGTCGGTCCCGAAAACATTCAGTACTTC	CASSLAVGPENIQYF
15	TRBV4-3	many	TRBD2	TRBJ2-7	TGCGCCAGCAGCCAAGGACTAGCGGGGTCTTTCGAGCAGTACTTC	CASSQGLAGSFEQYF
15	TRBV12-3/TRBV12-4	many	NA	TRBJ1-4	TGTGCCAGCAGTTCGGTCCAGGGAGGTGATGAAAAACTGTTTTTT	CASSSVQGGDEKLFF
13	TRBV6-1	NA	NA	TRBJ1-5	TGTGCCAGCAGGATGGGGAGCAATCAGCCCCAGCATTTT	CASRMGSNQPQHF
15	TRBV9	few	NA	TRBJ2-5	TGTGCCAGCAGCGTAGCTGGGGGGCCCGCAGAGACCCAGTACTTC	CASSVAGGPAETQYF
16	TRBV19	many	NA	TRBJ2-2	TGTGCCAGTAGTATTGGCTTTCAGGTCAACACCGGGGAGCTGTTTTTT	CASSIGFQVNTGELFF
15	TRBV20-1	many	NA	TRBJ2-1	TGCAGTGCTAGAGATTTAGGTGGTCCCTACAATGAGCAGTTCTTC	CSARDLGGPYNEQFF
15	TRBV20-1	NA	NA	TRBJ2-6	TGCAGTGCTAGCCAGACCAGCTCTGGGGCCAACGTCCTGACTTTC	CSASQTSSGANVLTF
17	TRBV29-1	many	TRBD1	TRBJ2-7	TGCAGCGTTGAAAGTCAAGACAGGGGTATGGATCGGCGCGAGCAGTACTTC	CSVESQDRGMDRREQYF